This T cell receptor beta chain is from a study of beta chain features in type 1 diabetes. Every isolated RNA sample was fully reverse transcribed, so sequencing captured expressed TCRB transcripts. This table comes from immunoSEQ multiplex PCR, and its TCRdb copy is limited to in-frame clones, with some not included. The sample holds 200,000 to 250,000 clones; around 15% are singletons and the top ten take 0.065% to 0.1%. The study's findings and limits: Diminished insertions and augmented deletions at VDJ junctions characterized type 1 diabetes patients. A moderate, significant TCRB CDR3 shortening appeared in type 1 diabetes across four CD4+ subsets.

The V gene's germline CDR1 is SQVTM and CDR2 ANQGSEA. V shed 6 bases and J 4 bases; nucleotides not matched to a gene: 9. The CDR3 length is 14 residues. With regard to this clone: Its antigen is not known.

The clonotype comes from a man under 40 with type 1 diabetes. The V gene is TRBV29-1, the J gene TRBJ2-3, with TRBD1 identical over 8 bases. The sequenced sample consisted of naive CD4+ T cells from blood. The CDR3 loop reads CSVGQGAIPDTQYF. CDR3 sequence (DNA): TGCAGCGTGGGGCAGGGGGCTATACCAGATACGCAGTATTTT.